This TCR beta chain was recorded in a study of shared clonotypes between healthy human individuals. On the study more broadly: Aged 18 to 49, the donors were a couple of women and a few men.

Profiling relied on immunoSEQ multiplex PCR, and the TCRdb table lists in-frame clones only, not all of them. The table has over a million clones, roughly 96% seen once. Trimming took off 4 bases at V and 4 bases at J, with 6 bases between the two ends. This CDR3 has 12 amino acids. Germline values: CDR1 SGHRS, CDR2 YFSETQ. The rearrangement uses TRBV5-1 and TRBJ2-1; no firm D call. This receptor was obtained from a man under 40 in good health. Sequences were obtained from naive CD4+ T cells sorted from blood. Subset of the sample: CD45RA+ positively selected. The CDR3 DNA reads TGCGCCAGCAGCCCAGGATACAATGAGCAGTTCTTC. It is translated as CASSPGYNEQFF. Looking up the rest from reference TRBV5-1 and TRBJ2-1 gives the full variable domain: KAGVTQTPRYLIKTRGQQVTLSCSPISGHRSVSWYQQTPGQGLQFLFEYFSETQRNKGNFPGRFSGRQFSNSRSEMNVSTLELGDSALYLCASSPGYNEQFFGPGTRLTVL.